Presented here are 13 T cell receptor beta chains from one specimen sequenced in a study of shared clonotypes between healthy human individuals. Measured with immunoSEQ multiplex PCR; TCRdb has only the in-frame clones, and not every one. The sample records hundreds of thousands of clones, about three quarters being singletons. Sequencing was done on a sample of memory CD4+ T cells sorted from blood. Subset indicated: CD45RA-negative fraction. Receptors were obtained from a woman in her twenties or thirties in good health.

This chain connects TRBV27 to TRBJ2-1, with D tentatively TRBD2 (6 bases). The V and J ends lost 4 bases and 6 bases respectively, with 16 bases between them. The CDR3 consists of 15 residues. Germline CDR1 MNHEY, CDR2 SMNVEV (reference sequence). CDR3 region: CASSSRDSPSNEQFF. In DNA form, the CDR3 reads TGTGCCAGCAGTTCACGGGACTCTCCATCCAATGAGCAGTTCTTC.

The chain has TRBV28 and TRBJ2-3, with D tentatively TRBD2 (6 bases). Trimming took off 5 bases at V and 6 bases at J, with 18 bases between the two ends. This CDR3 comprises 15 residues. Germline CDR1 MDHEN, CDR2 SYDVKM. The CDR3 DNA follows: TGTGCCAGCAGTCCCGCTGGCGGGATGGGGGATACGCAGTATTTT. This sequence encodes CASSPAGGMGDTQYF.

In its sample, this clone was seen a few times. The chain combines TRBV2 with TRBJ1-1; D unclear. Germline values: CDR1 SNHLY, CDR2 FYNNEI. This CDR3 is built from 13 residues. Trimming took 2 bases from V and 4 from J, leaving 8 bases between them. This chain's CDR3 is CASSELDLTEAFF. The CDR3 DNA reads TGTGCCAGCAGTGAACTTGACCTCACTGAAGCTTTCTTT. The full variable domain, with the rest looked up from reference TRBV2 and TRBJ1-1, is EPEVTQTPSHQVTQMGQEVILRCVPISNHLYFYWYRQILGQKVEFLVSFYNNEISEKSEIFDDQFSVERPDGSNFTLKIRSTKLEDSAMYFCASSELDLTEAFFGQGTRLTVV.

The V gene is TRBV18, the J gene TRBJ1-3; possibly TRBD1 for D (6 bases). This CDR3 has 18 amino acids. V gave up 4 bases and J gave up 1 base, with 20 bases separating them. Germline lookup yields CDR1 KGHSH and CDR2 LQKENI. The DNA of the CDR3 is TGTGCCAGCTCACTAAGCAGCAGGAACAGGGAGTCTGGAAACACCATATATTTT. Translating gives CASSLSSRNRESGNTIYF.

This clone showed up many times. The J gene is TRBJ2-2, the V gene TRBV28; D remains unclear. The CDR3 covers 13 residues. The V end lost 4 bases, the J end lost 6 bases, and 9 bases lay between the germline ends. Germline CDR1 MDHEN, CDR2 SYDVKM. The CDR3 loop reads CASSSAISGELFF. CDR3 nucleotide sequence: TGTGCCAGCAGTTCGGCAATTTCCGGGGAGCTGTTTTTT.

In DNA, the CDR3 is TGTGCCAGCAGCTTGAATAGACAGACTAACACCGGGGAGCTGTTTTTT. The encoded protein is CASSLNRQTNTGELFF. V usage is TRBV7-3 and J usage is TRBJ2-2; D may be TRBD1 (5 bases). The V gene lost 3 bases and the J gene lost 2 bases, with 13 bases spanning the gap. CDR1 SGHTA and CDR2 FQGTGA come from the germline V gene. The CDR3 is 16 amino acids.

This chain connects TRBV4-2 to TRBJ2-2; 11 bases match TRBD2. This CDR3 comprises 18 residues. V shed 0 bases, J shed 6 bases, and the junction held 9 bases outside the gene matches. The V gene's germline CDR1 is LGHNA and CDR2 YNFKEQ. CDR3 region: CASSQDRIGLAGAGELFF. The CDR3 coding sequence is TGTGCCAGCAGCCAAGATCGAATAGGACTAGCGGGTGCCGGGGAGCTGTTTTTT.

The rearrangement joins TRBV2 to TRBJ1-1; D is unresolved. The CDR3 runs 13 residues. CDR1 is SNHLY, CDR2 FYNNEI, per germline. Trimming pared 6 bases from V and 1 base from J, leaving 9 bases between. CDR3 nucleotides: TGTGCCAGCAGACACACGGAGAACACTGAAGCTTTCTTT. Its protein product is CASRHTENTEAFF.

V and J are TRBV19 and TRBJ2-1; 7 bases map to TRBD2. The CDR3 has 14 residues. Trimming removed 4 bases from V and 3 bases from J; junction bases left unmatched: 3. Germline V gives CDR1 LNHDA, CDR2 SQIVND (reference sequence). The CDR3 here is CASSTERDYNEQFF. In nucleotides, the CDR3 is TGTGCCAGTAGTACAGAGCGGGACTACAATGAGCAGTTCTTC.

V gene TRBV5-5 combines with J gene TRBJ1-4; D not certain. Trimming shortened V by 4 bases and J by 4 bases, and 11 bases separated the two germline ends. This CDR3 comprises 14 residues. The germline V gene has CDR1 SGHKS and CDR2 YYEKEE (reference sequence). This chain's CDR3 is CASSRIGYNEKLFF. The CDR3 nucleotides read TGTGCCAGCAGCCGAATAGGGTATAATGAAAAACTGTTTTTT.

The rearrangement uses TRBV6-1 and TRBJ1-1; D remains ambiguous. Germline assignment: CDR1 MNHNS and CDR2 SASEGT. V lost 10 bases, J lost 5 bases, and 20 bases lay in between. The CDR3 has 14 amino acids. CDR3 sequence reads: CATRTQMDGTEAFF. CDR3 DNA: TGTGCCACCCGGACTCAAATGGATGGGACTGAAGCTTTCTTT.

The chain employs TRBV19 and TRBJ2-5; 13 bases are a match to TRBD2. The CDR3 loop spans 16 amino acids. V shed 6 bases and J 2 bases; nucleotides not matched to a gene: 6. Germline loops: CDR1 LNHDA, CDR2 SQIVND (reference sequence). The CDR3 region is CASRSPGLAGQETQYF. The CDR3 coding sequence is TGTGCCAGTAGATCTCCGGGACTAGCGGGACAAGAGACCCAGTACTTC.

The gene calls are TRBV29-1 and TRBJ2-7; tentatively, D is TRBD2 (5 bases). There are 13 residues in the CDR3. Germline assignment: CDR1 SQVTM and CDR2 ANQGSEA. V lost 5 bases to trimming and J lost 5 bases, with 16 bases between them. The CDR3 DNA sequence: TGCAGCGTTCACCGGGATGAGTCCCACGAGCAGTACTTC. Translating it yields CSVHRDESHEQYF.